What follows are 6 T cell receptor beta chains derived from one specimen sequenced in a study of patients and donors after allogeneic stem cell transplantation. TCRdb independently ran MiXCR on the RT-PCR reads; one entry per CDR3 protein. The sample has about 410,000 distinct CDR3 sequences, about a sixth seen once. The sequenced material came from blood, either unsorted or a sorted T cell fraction (not recorded which). Receptors were obtained from a human donor who was either an allogeneic HSCT recipient or a stem cell or donor lymphocyte infusion donor (not recorded which). It is not recorded whose cells these are; they may come from a transplant donor.

There are a few counts of this clonotype. The genes are TRBV3-1 and TRBJ1-5; possible D gene TRBD1, 5 bases. With 1 base removed from V and 0 bases from J, the gap between germline ends came to 10 bases. The CDR3 covers 16 residues. Per the germline V gene, CDR1 is LGHDT and CDR2 is YNNKEL (reference sequence). The CDR3 nucleotides are TGTGCCAGCAGCCAAGGTACAGGATATAGCAATCAGCCCCAGCATTTT. It yields the protein CASSQGTGYSNQPQHF. Complete variable domain (other parts from reference TRBV3-1 and TRBJ1-5): DTAVSQTPKYLVTQMGNDKSIKCEQNLGHDTMYWYKQDSKKFLKIMFSYNNKELIINETVPNRFSPKSPDKAHLNLHINSLELGDSAVYFCASSQGTGYSNQPQHFGDGTRLSIL.

This sequence joins TRBV5-5 and TRBJ2-5; the D is unclear. The CDR3 has 15 amino acids. The ends were cut back, 6 bases at V and 1 base at J, with 16 bases in the middle. The V gene's germline CDR1 is SGHKS and CDR2 YYEKEE (reference sequence). The CDR3 spells CASILKPGPQETQYF. The CDR3 DNA is TGTGCCAGCATCCTCAAACCGGGTCCCCAAGAGACCCAGTACTTC.

This clonotype was seen a handful of times. The DNA for the CDR3 is TGTGCCAGCAGCGTAGCACTAGCGGAGAACACCGGGGAGCTGTTTTTT. This translates into CASSVALAENTGELFF. The chain links TRBV9 to TRBJ2-2; 8 bases match TRBD2. The germline CDR1 and CDR2 sequences are SGDLS and YYNGEE. The ends lost 0 bases at V and 1 base at J; junction bases unmatched: 2. This CDR3 is built from 16 residues.

Notes on this clonotype: At one of its ends the junction is not consistent with the germline gene, which may arise from a read error. The J gene is TRBJ2-3, the V gene TRBV20-1, with D unresolved. The CDR3 length is 10 residues. Germline-derived CDR1 and CDR2 are DFQATT and SNEGSKA (reference sequence). In nucleotides, the CDR3 is TGCGGTGCCCGACTAGATACGCAGTATTTT. This gives the protein CGARLDTQYF.

The rearrangement uses TRBV6-1 and TRBJ2-1; 9 bases align to TRBD1. The CDR3 is made up of 15 amino acids. Losses at the gene ends were 5 bases for V and 6 bases for J; bases not matched to a gene: 8. CDR1 MNHNS and CDR2 SASEGT come from the germline V gene. The CDR3 nucleotides read TGTGCCAGCAGTCCACAGGGGGCCCTCTTCAATGAGCAGTTCTTC. Its translation: CASSPQGALFNEQFF.

Only a few counts were recorded for this clonotype. The chain joins TRBV9 to TRBJ2-5, with 9 bases fitting TRBD1. Germline V gene sequence: CDR1 SGDLS, CDR2 YYNGEE. The length of the CDR3 is 14 residues. With V trimmed by 4 bases and J by 4 bases, 5 bases remained unmatched. CDR3 loop: CASSPTTGGETQYF. In DNA, the CDR3 is TGTGCCAGCAGCCCTACGACAGGGGGAGAGACCCAGTACTTC.